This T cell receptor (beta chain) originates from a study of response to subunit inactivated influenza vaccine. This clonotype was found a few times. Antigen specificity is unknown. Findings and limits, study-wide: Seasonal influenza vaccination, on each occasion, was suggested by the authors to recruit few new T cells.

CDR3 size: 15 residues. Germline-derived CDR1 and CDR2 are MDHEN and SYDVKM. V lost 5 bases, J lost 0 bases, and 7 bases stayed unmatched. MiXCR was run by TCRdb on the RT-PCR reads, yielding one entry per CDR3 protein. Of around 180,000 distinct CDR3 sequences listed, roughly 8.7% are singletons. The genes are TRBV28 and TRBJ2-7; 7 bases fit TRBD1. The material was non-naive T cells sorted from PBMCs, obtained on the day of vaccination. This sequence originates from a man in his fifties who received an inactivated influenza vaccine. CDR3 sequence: CASSKRQGLSYEQYF. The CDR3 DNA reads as TGTGCCAGCAGTAAGAGACAGGGTCTCTCCTACGAGCAGTACTTC.